What follows is one TCR beta chain and its context. Its antigen is currently unknown. The data derive from a study of T-cell memory formation after mild COVID-19. Whole-study results and caveats: Pre-infection memory carried some responding clones, suggesting that cross-reactive memory joined. Clones contracting day 15 to 85 were balanced CD4/CD8; later expanders leaned CD4+.

TCRalpha and TCRbeta libraries used 5'RACE with constant-segment primers and UMIs. TCRdb ran MiXCR on the 5' RACE reads and lists one entry per CDR3 protein. This sample has about 350,000 distinct CDR3 sequences, with roughly 13% found just once. The germline V gene encodes CDR1 MNHEY and CDR2 SVGEGT. This CDR3 is built from 12 residues. Trimming at V came to 7 bases and at J to 4 bases, leaving 3 bases not matched to a gene. Sequencing input: PBMCs or a T cell subset sorted from them (not recorded which). The clonotype comes from a man aged 18 to 35 who had mild COVID-19 (a few samples of this study predate the infection). Cell type and time point are not known. The V and J genes are TRBV6-2 or TRBV6-3 and TRBJ2-5; TRBD2 aligns across 7 bases. CDR3 loop: CASMTSPETQYF. In DNA form, the CDR3 reads TGTGCCAGCATGACTAGCCCAGAGACCCAGTACTTC.